A single sample is the source of the 22 T cell receptor beta chains below, sequenced in a study of blood T cell repertoires in COVID-19. Some clones are missing from TCRdb's copy, which holds only in-frame ones; the method was immunoSEQ multiplex PCR. Here the sample spans around 220,000 clones, about nine tenths being singletons. The sample comprised PBMCs or T cells enriched from blood (not recorded which). The source of these receptors is a woman aged 25 to 39 with acute COVID-19.

The V call is TRBV5-1, the J call TRBJ2-7; D perhaps matches TRBD1 (6 bases). Trimming stripped 4 bases from V and 3 bases from J, with 14 bases between. CDR1 and CDR2 from the germline V gene are SGHRS and YFSETQ. The CDR3 consists of 14 residues. The CDR3 sequence: CASSQMTGDYEQYF. In nucleotides, the CDR3 is TGCGCCAGCAGCCAAATGACAGGCGACTACGAGCAGTACTTC.

J is TRBJ2-4 and V is TRBV2; TRBD1 matches 7 bases. The trim removed 6 bases at V and 7 bases at J, leaving 9 bases unmatched. Germline V CDR1 and CDR2: SNHLY, FYNNEI. The CDR3 spans 14 residues. The CDR3 DNA is TGTGCCAGCAGAAGGACAGGCGAGGGCAACATTCAGTACTTC. Translating it yields CASRRTGEGNIQYF.

The CDR3 loop is CASSVGQANTEAFF. The DNA for the CDR3 is TGTGCCAGCAGCGTTGGACAGGCGAACACTGAAGCTTTCTTT. This rearrangement joins TRBV7-9 to TRBJ1-1; 7 nucleotides align to TRBD1. V gave up 5 bases and J gave up 1 base; unmatched junction bases: 4. Germline-derived CDR1 and CDR2 are SEHNR and FQNEAQ (reference sequence). The CDR3 extends over 14 amino acids.

The chain carries TRBV19 and TRBJ2-2; 9 bases are shared with TRBD1. Germline V CDR1 and CDR2: LNHDA, SQIVND (reference sequence). V shed 1 base and J 1 base; nucleotides not matched to a gene: 10. The CDR3 is made up of 19 amino acids. The CDR3 sequence: CASSIGQNWDRVNTGELFF. In DNA, the CDR3 is TGTGCCAGTAGTATAGGCCAGAATTGGGACAGGGTGAACACCGGGGAGCTGTTTTTT.

The CDR3 DNA reads as TGTGCCAGTAGTATCCGGTTGTCGGGACAGCTTAATGAAAAACTGTTTTTT. Translation: CASSIRLSGQLNEKLFF. The chain joins TRBV19 to TRBJ1-4, with 7 nucleotides matching TRBD1. CDR1 and CDR2 from the germline V gene are LNHDA and SQIVND (reference sequence). Germline trimming cut 3 bases from V and 4 bases from J; bases unmatched to any gene: 11. The CDR3 has 17 amino acids.

The sample holds one count of this clone. This chain links TRBV5-3 with TRBJ1-5; possibly TRBD1 for D (5 bases). TRBV5-3 is annotated as an ORF whose role is uncertain. There are 17 residues in the CDR3. The V end was cut by 6 bases, the J end by 3 bases, with 22 bases between. CDR3 DNA sequence: TGTGCCAGAAAAGGGCCAGGGAGGGCTCTGTTCAATCAGCCCCAGCATTTT. As protein: CARKGPGRALFNQPQHF.

The genes are TRBV27 and TRBJ1-5; D unclear. The CDR3 runs to 13 residues. The ends were cut back, 4 bases at V and 0 bases at J, with 4 bases in the middle. CDR1 MNHEY and CDR2 SMNVEV come from the germline V gene (reference sequence). The CDR3 protein is CASSSYSNQPQHF. The CDR3 DNA reads as TGTGCCAGCAGTTCTTATAGCAATCAGCCCCAGCATTTT.

This chain uses TRBV5-1 with TRBJ1-2; D not resolved. The CDR3 has 13 amino acids. The V end lost 4 bases, the J end lost 4 bases, and 11 bases lay between the germline ends. Germline assignment: CDR1 SGHRS and CDR2 YFSETQ. CDR3 sequence reads: CASSPVGGYGYTF. As DNA, the CDR3 is TGCGCCAGCAGCCCGGTCGGTGGCTATGGCTACACCTTC.

V is TRBV7-8 and J is TRBJ1-1, with a weak D call TRBD1 (5 bases). V was shortened by 1 base and J by 0 bases, with 9 bases between the two germline ends. From germline, CDR1 is SGHVS and CDR2 FQNEAQ. The CDR3 spans 15 residues. This chain's CDR3 is CASSLVGGVNTEAFF. The CDR3 coding sequence is TGTGCCAGCAGCTTAGTGGGAGGGGTGAACACTGAAGCTTTCTTT.

CDR3 sequence (DNA): TGTGCCAGCTTTGTACAGGGAAAAAATCAGCCCCAGCATTTT. It codes for CASFVQGKNQPQHF. The V and J genes are TRBV28 and TRBJ1-5, with a possible D match to TRBD1 (6 bases). Germline CDR1 reads MDHEN; CDR2 reads SYDVKM. V was clipped by 8 bases and J by 4 bases, with 15 bases between them. The CDR3 runs 14 residues.

The chain recombines TRBV11-2 with TRBJ1-2; a weak D match, TRBD1 (6 bases). CDR3 length: 12 amino acids. The germline V gene encodes CDR1 SGHAT and CDR2 FQNNGV. The germline V and J ends were trimmed by 8 bases and 8 bases, with 15 bases remaining between them. CDR3 bases: TGTGCCAGCGGATCCCAGGGGCTCGGCTACACCTTC. Translating gives CASGSQGLGYTF.

For this clone: Other nucleotide sequences in the sample specify the same CDR3. The V call is TRBV7-9, the J call TRBJ2-5; the match to TRBD1 covers 9 bases. CDR1 SEHNR and CDR2 FQNEAQ come from the germline V gene (reference sequence). The V gene end was trimmed by 5 bases and the J gene end by 3 bases; junction bases not matched to a gene: 4. This CDR3 has 14 amino acids. The CDR3 spells CASSRGQGKETQYF. CDR3 nucleotides: TGTGCCAGCAGCCGGGGACAGGGTAAAGAGACCCAGTACTTC. Together with reference TRBV7-9 and TRBJ2-5, the CDR3 gives the full variable domain: DTGVSQNPRHKITKRGQNVTFRCDPISEHNRLYWYRQTLGQGPEFLTYFQNEAQLEKSRLLSDRFSAERPKGSFSTLEIQRTEQGDSAMYLCASSRGQGKETQYFGPGTRLLVL.

The J gene is TRBJ1-2, the V gene TRBV19, with 8 bases aligning to TRBD1. Germline assignment: CDR1 LNHDA and CDR2 SQIVND (reference sequence). V shed 5 bases and J 8 bases; nucleotides not matched to a gene: 13. CDR3 size: 15 residues. The CDR3 region is CASSLGTGQGRGYTF. The CDR3 region has the DNA TGTGCCAGTAGTCTAGGGACAGGACAAGGGCGCGGCTACACCTTC.

V is TRBV18 and J is TRBJ2-3, with D possibly TRBD1 on 6 matching bases. The CDR3 totals 15 residues. CDR1 and CDR2 from the germline V gene are KGHSH and LQKENI. Trimming left V 3 bases short and J 0 bases short, with 10 bases between. The CDR3 here is CASSPSGHSTDTQYF. CDR3 nucleotide sequence: TGTGCCAGCTCACCTTCGGGACACAGCACAGATACGCAGTATTTT. The full variable domain, with the rest looked up from reference TRBV18 and TRBJ2-3, is NAGVMQNPRHLVRRRGQEARLRCSPMKGHSHVYWYRQLPEEGLKFMVYLQKENIIDESGMPKERFSAEFPKEGPSILRIQQVVRGDSAAYFCASSPSGHSTDTQYFGPGTRLTVL.

This rearrangement joins TRBV7-9 to TRBJ2-1; possible D gene TRBD2, 6 bases. The germline V gene encodes CDR1 SEHNR and CDR2 FQNEAQ (reference sequence). V lost 5 bases to trimming and J lost 0 bases, with 11 bases between them. The CDR3 covers 15 residues. CDR3 sequence (DNA): TGTGCCAGCAGCCCTCGGGGGAGCTCCTACAATGAGCAGTTCTTC. Its translation: CASSPRGSSYNEQFF.

V usage is TRBV7-9 and J usage is TRBJ2-1, with 14 positions matching TRBD2. The germline CDR1 and CDR2 sequences are SEHNR and FQNEAQ (reference sequence). J was trimmed by 5 bases and V by 2 bases; bases with no gene match: 5. The CDR3 extends over 17 amino acids. CDR3 protein: CASSLRTSGGYHNEQFF. The DNA for the CDR3 is TGTGCCAGCAGCTTACGGACTAGCGGGGGGTATCACAATGAGCAGTTCTTC.

This chain connects TRBV29-1 to TRBJ2-7; D may be TRBD2 (6 bases). Germline CDR1 reads SQVTM; CDR2 reads ANQGSEA. Between the trimmed V and J ends, which lost 1 base and 3 bases, there was a span of 25 bases. The CDR3 has 18 amino acids. The CDR3 DNA sequence: TGCAGCGTTGAAGGCCGGGTCAGCGGGTCTATTGCCGACTACGAGCAGTACTTC. Its protein is CSVEGRVSGSIADYEQYF.

J is TRBJ1-4 and V is TRBV28; D is possibly TRBD1 (6 bases). The germline V gene encodes CDR1 MDHEN and CDR2 SYDVKM. This CDR3 has 14 residues. V lost 6 bases and J 5 bases, leaving 13 bases between the germline ends. CDR3 residues: CASSHRVLNEKLFF. Here the CDR3 DNA reads TGTGCCAGCAGCCACAGGGTCCTAAATGAAAAACTGTTTTTT.

A few counts support this clone. This chain uses TRBV30 with TRBJ1-4; 8 bases are a match to TRBD1. The CDR3 contains 14 residues. Germline V gene lookup returns CDR1 GTSNPN and CDR2 SVGIG (reference sequence). V lost 1 base, J lost 8 bases, and 6 bases stayed unmatched. CDR3 in amino acids: CAWSGTGNREKLFF. CDR3 coding DNA: TGTGCCTGGAGTGGGACAGGGAATCGGGAAAAACTGTTTTTT.

This chain links TRBV27 with TRBJ1-2, with D possibly TRBD1 on 6 matching bases. V was shortened by 6 bases and J by 6 bases, with 17 bases between the two germline ends. The germline CDR1 and CDR2 sequences are MNHEY and SMNVEV (reference sequence). This CDR3 region has 14 residues. CDR3 in amino acids: CASSPVGATNGYTF. In DNA form, the CDR3 reads TGTGCCAGCAGCCCCGTGGGGGCTACTAATGGCTACACCTTC.

V gene TRBV18 combines with J gene TRBJ2-1, with TRBD2 identical over 8 bases. This CDR3 has 16 residues. J lost 3 bases, V lost 6 bases, and 10 bases had no gene match. Germline CDR1 KGHSH, CDR2 LQKENI. This chain's CDR3 is CASSQNSGNNYNEQFF. CDR3 sequence (DNA): TGTGCCAGCTCTCAAAATAGCGGGAATAACTACAATGAGCAGTTCTTC.

This sequence joins TRBV11-3 and TRBJ1-5; 9 nucleotides agree with TRBD1. Germline V lookup: CDR1 SGHNT, CDR2 YENEEA. The CDR3 runs to 18 residues. V shed 4 bases, J shed 1 base, and the junction held 11 bases outside the gene matches. CDR3 DNA sequence: TGTGCCAGCAGCTCTGACAGGGGGAGGGATAGGAGCAATCAGCCCCAGCATTTT. Encoded protein: CASSSDRGRDRSNQPQHF.